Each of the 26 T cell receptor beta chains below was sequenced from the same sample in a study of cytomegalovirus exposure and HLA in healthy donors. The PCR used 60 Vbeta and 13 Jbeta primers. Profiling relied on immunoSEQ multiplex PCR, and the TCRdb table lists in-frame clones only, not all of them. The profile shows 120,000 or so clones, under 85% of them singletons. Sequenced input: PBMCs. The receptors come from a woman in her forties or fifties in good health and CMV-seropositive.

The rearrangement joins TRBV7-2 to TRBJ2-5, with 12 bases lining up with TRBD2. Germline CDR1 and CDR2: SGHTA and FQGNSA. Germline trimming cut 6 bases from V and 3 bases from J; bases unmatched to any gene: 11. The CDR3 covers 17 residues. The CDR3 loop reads CASRYKSASGGEETQYF. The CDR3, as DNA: TGTGCCAGCAGATACAAGTCGGCTAGCGGGGGGGAAGAGACCCAGTACTTC.

The CDR3: CASSLNGNYGYTF. The CDR3, as DNA: TGTGCCAGCAGCTTAAACGGGAACTATGGCTACACCTTC. The V call is TRBV7-3, the J call TRBJ1-2; D remains ambiguous. Germline CDR1 reads SGHTA; CDR2 reads FQGTGA. The CDR3 is 13 residues long. The V end was cut by 1 base, the J end by 2 bases, with 5 bases between.

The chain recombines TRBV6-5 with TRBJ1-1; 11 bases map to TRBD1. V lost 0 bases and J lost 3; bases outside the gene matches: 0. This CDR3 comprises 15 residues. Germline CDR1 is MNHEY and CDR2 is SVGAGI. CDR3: CASSYSDRGHTEAFF. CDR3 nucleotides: TGTGCCAGCAGTTACTCGGACAGGGGGCACACTGAAGCTTTCTTT.

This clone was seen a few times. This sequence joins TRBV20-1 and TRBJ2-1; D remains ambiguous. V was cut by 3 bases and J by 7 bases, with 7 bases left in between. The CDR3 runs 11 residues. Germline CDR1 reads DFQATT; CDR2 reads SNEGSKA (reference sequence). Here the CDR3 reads CSASDRNEQFF. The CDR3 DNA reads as TGCAGTGCTAGCGATCGGAATGAGCAGTTCTTC.

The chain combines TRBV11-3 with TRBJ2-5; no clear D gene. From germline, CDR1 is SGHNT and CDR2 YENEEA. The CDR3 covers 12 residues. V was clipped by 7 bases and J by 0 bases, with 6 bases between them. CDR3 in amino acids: CASNSYQETQYF. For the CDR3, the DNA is TGTGCCAGCAATAGCTACCAAGAGACCCAGTACTTC.

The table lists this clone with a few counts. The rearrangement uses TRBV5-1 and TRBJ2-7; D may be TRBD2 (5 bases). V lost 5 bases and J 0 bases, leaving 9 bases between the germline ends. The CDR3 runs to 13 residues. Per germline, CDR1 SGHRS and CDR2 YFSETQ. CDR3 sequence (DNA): TGCGCCAGCAGAATAGCGTTCTCCTACGAGCAGTACTTC. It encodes CASRIAFSYEQYF.

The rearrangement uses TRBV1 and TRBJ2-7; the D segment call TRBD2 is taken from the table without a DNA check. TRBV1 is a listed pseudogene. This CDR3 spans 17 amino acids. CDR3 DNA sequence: TGCACCAGCATTAACCCTTGTTTGGCGGGAGGAGAGGGGGAGCAGTACTTC. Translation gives CTSINPCLAGGEGEQYF.

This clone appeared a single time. CDR3 in amino acids: CASSMGQGHYEQYF. The CDR3 DNA follows: TGTGCCAGCAGCATGGGACAGGGCCACTACGAGCAGTACTTC. The rearrangement uses TRBV7-9 and TRBJ2-7, with 9 nucleotides matching TRBD1. This CDR3 spans 14 amino acids. V shed 5 bases, J shed 3 bases, and the junction held 5 bases outside the gene matches. Germline CDR1 and CDR2: SEHNR and FQNEAQ (reference sequence).

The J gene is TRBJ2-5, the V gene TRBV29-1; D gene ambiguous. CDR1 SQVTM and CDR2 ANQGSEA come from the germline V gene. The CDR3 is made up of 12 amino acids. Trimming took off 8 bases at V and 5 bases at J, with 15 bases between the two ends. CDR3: CSPPFEPETQYF. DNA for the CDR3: TGCAGCCCACCCTTTGAGCCGGAGACCCAGTACTTC.

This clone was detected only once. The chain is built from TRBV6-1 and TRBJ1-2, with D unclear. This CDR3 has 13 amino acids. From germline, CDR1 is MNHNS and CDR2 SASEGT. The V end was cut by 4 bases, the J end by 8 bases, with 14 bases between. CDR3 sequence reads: CASSGGAGHGYTF. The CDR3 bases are TGTGCCAGCAGTGGTGGTGCAGGCCACGGCTACACCTTC.

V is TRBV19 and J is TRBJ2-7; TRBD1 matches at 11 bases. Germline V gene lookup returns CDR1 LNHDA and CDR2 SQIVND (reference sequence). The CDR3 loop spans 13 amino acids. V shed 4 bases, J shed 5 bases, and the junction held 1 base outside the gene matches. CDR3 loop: CASSKGQGDEQYF. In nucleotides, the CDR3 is TGTGCCAGTAGTAAGGGACAGGGGGACGAGCAGTACTTC.

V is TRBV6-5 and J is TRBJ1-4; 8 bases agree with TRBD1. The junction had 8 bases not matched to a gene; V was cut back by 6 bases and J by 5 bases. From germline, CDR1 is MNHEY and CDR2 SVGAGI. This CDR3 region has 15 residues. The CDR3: CASSYRTGKNEKLFF. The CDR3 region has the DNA TGTGCCAGCAGCTACCGGACAGGGAAGAATGAAAAACTGTTTTTT.

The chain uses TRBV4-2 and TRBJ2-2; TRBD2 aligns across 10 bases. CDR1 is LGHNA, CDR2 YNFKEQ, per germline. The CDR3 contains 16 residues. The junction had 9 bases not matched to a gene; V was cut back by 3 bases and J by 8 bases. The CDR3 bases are TGTGCCAGCAGCCATGGACTAGCGGATACATCGGGGGAGCTGTTTTTT. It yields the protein CASSHGLADTSGELFF.

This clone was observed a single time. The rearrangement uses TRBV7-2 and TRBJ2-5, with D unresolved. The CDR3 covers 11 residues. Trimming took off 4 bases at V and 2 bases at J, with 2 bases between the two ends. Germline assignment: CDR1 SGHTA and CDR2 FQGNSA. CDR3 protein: CASSSQETQYF. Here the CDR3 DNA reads TGTGCCAGCAGCTCGCAAGAGACCCAGTACTTC. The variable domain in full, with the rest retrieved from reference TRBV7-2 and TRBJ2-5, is GAGVSQSPSNKVTEKGKDVELRCDPISGHTALYWYRQSLGQGLEFLIYFQGNSAPDKSGLPSDRFSAERTGGSVSTLTIQRTQQEDSAVYLCASSSQETQYFGPGTRLLVL.

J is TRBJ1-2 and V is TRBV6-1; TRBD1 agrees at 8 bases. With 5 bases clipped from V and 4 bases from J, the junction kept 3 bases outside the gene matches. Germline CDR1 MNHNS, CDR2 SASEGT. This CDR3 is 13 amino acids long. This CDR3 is CASSQTGVYGYTF. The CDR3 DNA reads TGTGCCAGCAGTCAGACAGGGGTCTATGGCTACACCTTC.

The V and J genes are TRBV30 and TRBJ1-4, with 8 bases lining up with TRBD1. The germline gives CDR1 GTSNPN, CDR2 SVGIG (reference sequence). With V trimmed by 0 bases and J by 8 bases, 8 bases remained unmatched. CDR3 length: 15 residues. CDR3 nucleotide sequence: TGTGCCTGGAGTGTACTGGACAGGGTAAGGGAAAAACTGTTTTTT. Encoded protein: CAWSVLDRVREKLFF.

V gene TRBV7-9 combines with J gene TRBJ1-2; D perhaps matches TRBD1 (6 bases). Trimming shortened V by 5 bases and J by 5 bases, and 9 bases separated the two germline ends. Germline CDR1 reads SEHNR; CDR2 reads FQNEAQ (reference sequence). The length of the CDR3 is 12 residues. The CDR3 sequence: CASSLQGYGYTF. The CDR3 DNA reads TGTGCCAGCAGCCTACAGGGATATGGCTACACCTTC.

CDR3: CASKDRVRRKNTEAFF. The CDR3 nucleotides read TGTGCCAGCAAAGACAGGGTCCGTAGAAAGAACACTGAAGCTTTCTTT. This sequence joins TRBV19 and TRBJ1-1, with 7 bases aligning to TRBD1. In germline, CDR1 is LNHDA, CDR2 SQIVND (reference sequence). V trimming: 9 bases; J trimming: 1 base; junction bases outside the gene matches: 14. The CDR3 is 16 residues long. Using reference TRBV19 and TRBJ1-1 for the parts outside the CDR3, the full variable domain is DGGITQSPKYLFRKEGQNVTLSCEQNLNHDAMYWYRQDPGQGLRLIYYSQIVNDFQKGDIAEGYSVSREKKESFPLTVTSAQKNPTAFYLCASKDRVRRKNTEAFFGQGTRLTVV.

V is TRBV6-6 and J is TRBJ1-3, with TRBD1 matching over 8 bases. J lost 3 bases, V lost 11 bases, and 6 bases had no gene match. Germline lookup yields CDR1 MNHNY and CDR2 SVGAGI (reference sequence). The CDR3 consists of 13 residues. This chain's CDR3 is CASGDRGGNTIYF. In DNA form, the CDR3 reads TGTGCCTCCGGCGACAGGGGTGGAAACACCATATATTTT.

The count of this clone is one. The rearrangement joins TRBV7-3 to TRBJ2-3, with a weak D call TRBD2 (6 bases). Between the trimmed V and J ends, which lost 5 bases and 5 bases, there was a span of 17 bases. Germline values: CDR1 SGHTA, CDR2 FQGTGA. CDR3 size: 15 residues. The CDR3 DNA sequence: TGTGCCAGCAGCGTTAGCGGCTTTGGGGGAGATACGCAGTATTTT. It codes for CASSVSGFGGDTQYF.

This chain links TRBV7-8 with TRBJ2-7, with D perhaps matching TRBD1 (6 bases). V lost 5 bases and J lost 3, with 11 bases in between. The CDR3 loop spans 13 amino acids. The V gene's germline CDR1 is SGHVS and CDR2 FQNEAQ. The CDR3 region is CASSPPDSYEQYF. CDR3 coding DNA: TGTGCCAGCAGCCCCCCGGACAGCTACGAGCAGTACTTC.

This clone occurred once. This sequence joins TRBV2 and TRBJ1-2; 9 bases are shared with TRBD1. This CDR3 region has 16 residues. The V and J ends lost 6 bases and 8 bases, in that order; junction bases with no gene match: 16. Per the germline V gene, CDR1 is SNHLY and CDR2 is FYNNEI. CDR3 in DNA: TGTGCCAGCAGCAGTCAGGTCGGGCGACAGGGGGGCGGCTACACCTTC. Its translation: CASSSQVGRQGGGYTF.

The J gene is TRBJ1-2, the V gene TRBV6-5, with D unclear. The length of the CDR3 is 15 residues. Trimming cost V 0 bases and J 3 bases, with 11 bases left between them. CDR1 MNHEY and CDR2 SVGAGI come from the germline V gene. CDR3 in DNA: TGTGCCAGCAGTTACTCGGCGACACCTGACTATGGCTACACCTTC. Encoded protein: CASSYSATPDYGYTF.

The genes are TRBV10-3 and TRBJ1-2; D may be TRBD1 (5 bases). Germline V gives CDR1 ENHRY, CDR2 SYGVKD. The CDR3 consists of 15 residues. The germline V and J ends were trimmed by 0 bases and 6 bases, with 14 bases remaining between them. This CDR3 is CAISESKGPPDGYTF. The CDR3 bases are TGTGCCATCAGTGAGTCTAAGGGGCCTCCTGATGGCTACACCTTC.

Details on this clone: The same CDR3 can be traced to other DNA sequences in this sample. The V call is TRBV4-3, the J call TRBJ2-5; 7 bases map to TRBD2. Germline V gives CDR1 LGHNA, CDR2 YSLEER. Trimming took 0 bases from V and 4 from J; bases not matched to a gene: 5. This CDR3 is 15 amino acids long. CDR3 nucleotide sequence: TGCGCCAGCAGCCAAGATACGGGGAGGGGAGAGACCCAGTACTTC. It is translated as CASSQDTGRGETQYF.

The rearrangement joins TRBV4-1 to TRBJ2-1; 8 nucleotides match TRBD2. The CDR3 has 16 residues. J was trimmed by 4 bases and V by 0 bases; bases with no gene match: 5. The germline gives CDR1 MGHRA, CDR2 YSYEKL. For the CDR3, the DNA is TGCGCCAGCAGCCAAGAGGCTAGCGGGCTTTACAATGAGCAGTTCTTC. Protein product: CASSQEASGLYNEQFF.